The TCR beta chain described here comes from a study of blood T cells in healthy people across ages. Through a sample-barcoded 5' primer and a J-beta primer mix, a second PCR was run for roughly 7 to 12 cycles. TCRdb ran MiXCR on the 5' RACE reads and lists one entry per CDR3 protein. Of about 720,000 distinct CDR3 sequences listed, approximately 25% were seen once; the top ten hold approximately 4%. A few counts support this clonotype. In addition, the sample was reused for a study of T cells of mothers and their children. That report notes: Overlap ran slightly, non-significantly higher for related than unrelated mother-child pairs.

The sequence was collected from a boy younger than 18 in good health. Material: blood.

CDR3 region: CASSLVGKTQYF. The CDR3 coding sequence is TGTGCCAGCAGTTTAGTCGGGAAGACCCAGTACTTC. The rearrangement uses TRBV12-3 or TRBV12-4 and TRBJ2-5, with a possible D match to TRBD2 (5 bases). Trimming stripped 1 base from V and 6 bases from J, with 6 bases between. The CDR3 extends over 12 amino acids.